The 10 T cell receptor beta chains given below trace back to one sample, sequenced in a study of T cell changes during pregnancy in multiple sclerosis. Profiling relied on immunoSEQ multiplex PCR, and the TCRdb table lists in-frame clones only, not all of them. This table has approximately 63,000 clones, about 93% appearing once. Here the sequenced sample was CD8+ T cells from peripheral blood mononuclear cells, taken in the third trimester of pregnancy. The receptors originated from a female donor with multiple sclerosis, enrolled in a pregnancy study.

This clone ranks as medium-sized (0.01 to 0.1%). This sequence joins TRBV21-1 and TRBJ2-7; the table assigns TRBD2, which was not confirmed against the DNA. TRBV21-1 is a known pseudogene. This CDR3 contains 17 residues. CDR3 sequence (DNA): TGTGCCAGCAGGGATCAAATCGGGACTAGCGGGAGGAGGGAGCAGTACTTC. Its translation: CASRDQIGTSGRREQYF.

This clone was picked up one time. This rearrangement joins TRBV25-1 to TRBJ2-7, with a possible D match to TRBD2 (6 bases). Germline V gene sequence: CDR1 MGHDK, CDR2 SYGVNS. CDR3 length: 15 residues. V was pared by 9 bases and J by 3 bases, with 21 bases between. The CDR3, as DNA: TGTGCCAGTACGGGACTCGCAAACCCGATCTACGAGCAGTACTTC. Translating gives CASTGLANPIYEQYF.

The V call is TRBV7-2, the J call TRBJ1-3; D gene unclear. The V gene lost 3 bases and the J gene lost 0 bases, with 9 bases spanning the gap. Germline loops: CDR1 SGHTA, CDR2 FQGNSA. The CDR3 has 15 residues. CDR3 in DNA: TGTGCCAGCAGCTTTTTCCTAAGCTCTGGAAACACCATATATTTT. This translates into CASSFFLSSGNTIYF.

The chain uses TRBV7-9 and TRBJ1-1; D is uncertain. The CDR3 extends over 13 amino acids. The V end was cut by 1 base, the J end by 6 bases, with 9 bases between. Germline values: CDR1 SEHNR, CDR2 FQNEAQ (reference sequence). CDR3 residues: CASSLEGASEAFF. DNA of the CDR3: TGTGCCAGCAGCTTAGAGGGAGCCTCTGAAGCTTTCTTT.

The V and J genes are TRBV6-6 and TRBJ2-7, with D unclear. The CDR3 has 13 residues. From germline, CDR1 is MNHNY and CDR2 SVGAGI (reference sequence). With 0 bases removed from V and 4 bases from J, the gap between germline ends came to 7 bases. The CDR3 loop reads CASSYSRKYEQYF. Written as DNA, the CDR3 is TGTGCCAGCAGTTACTCGCGCAAGTACGAGCAGTACTTC.

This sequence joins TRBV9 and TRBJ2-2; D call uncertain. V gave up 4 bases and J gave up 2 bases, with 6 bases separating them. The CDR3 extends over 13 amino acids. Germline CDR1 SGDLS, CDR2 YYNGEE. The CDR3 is CASSLRNTGELFF. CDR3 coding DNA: TGTGCCAGCAGCCTCAGAAACACCGGGGAGCTGTTTTTT.

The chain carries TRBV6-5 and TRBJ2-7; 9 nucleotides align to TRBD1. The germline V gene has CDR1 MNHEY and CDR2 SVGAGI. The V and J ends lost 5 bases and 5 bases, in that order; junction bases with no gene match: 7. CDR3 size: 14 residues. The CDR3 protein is CASSGDRDVHEQYF. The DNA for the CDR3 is TGTGCCAGCAGTGGGGACAGGGATGTCCACGAGCAGTACTTC.

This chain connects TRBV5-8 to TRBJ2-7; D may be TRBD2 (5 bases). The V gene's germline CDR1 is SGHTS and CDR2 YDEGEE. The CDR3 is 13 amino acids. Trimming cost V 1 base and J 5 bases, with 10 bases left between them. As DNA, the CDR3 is TGTGCCAGCAGCTTGCCCGGGGAACACGAGCAGTACTTC. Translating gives CASSLPGEHEQYF. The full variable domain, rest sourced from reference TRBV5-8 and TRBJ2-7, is EAGVTQSPTHLIKTRGQQATLRCSPISGHTSVYWYQQALGLGLQFLLWYDEGEERNRGNFPPRFSGRQFPNYSSELNVNALELEDSALYLCASSLPGEHEQYFGPGTRLTVT.

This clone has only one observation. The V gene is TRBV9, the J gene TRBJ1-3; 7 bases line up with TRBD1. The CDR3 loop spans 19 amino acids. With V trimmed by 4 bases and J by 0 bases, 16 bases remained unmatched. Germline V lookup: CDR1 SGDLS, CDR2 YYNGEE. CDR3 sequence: CASSRRRVSGGSSGNTIYF. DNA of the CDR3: TGTGCCAGCAGCCGACGTAGGGTGTCAGGGGGGTCCTCTGGAAACACCATATATTTT.

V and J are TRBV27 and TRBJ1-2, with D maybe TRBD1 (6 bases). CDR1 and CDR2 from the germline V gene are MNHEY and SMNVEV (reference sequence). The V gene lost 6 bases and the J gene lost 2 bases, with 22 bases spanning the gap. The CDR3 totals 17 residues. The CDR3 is CASSQGISDSLNYGYTF. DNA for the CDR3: TGTGCCAGCAGCCAAGGTATTTCGGACAGCTTAAACTATGGCTACACCTTC.